The 2 T cell receptor beta chains below come from one sample, sequenced in a study of T cell responses to AZD1222 COVID-19 vaccine. Profiled with immunoSEQ multiplex PCR; TCRdb holds only in-frame clones, not every one. The data show 120,000 or so clones, with approximately 86% seen just once and approximately 5.9% held by the top ten. This sample comprised peripheral blood, obtained on day 0 of AZD1222 vaccination. These receptors all stem from an adult in good health.

The rearrangement links TRBV29-1 to TRBJ1-2; no clear D. Trimming took 4 bases from V and 6 from J, leaving 9 bases between them. CDR3 length equals 11 residues. Germline V gene data show CDR1 as SQVTM and CDR2 as ANQGSEA. The CDR3 loop is CSVADGDGYTF. DNA for the CDR3: TGCAGCGTTGCGGACGGTGATGGCTACACCTTC.

This clone appeared a single time. The chain couples TRBV6-5 to TRBJ2-7, with 9 bases identical to TRBD1. V lost 2 bases and J lost 4; bases outside the gene matches: 0. The CDR3 contains 13 residues. Germline V gives CDR1 MNHEY, CDR2 SVGAGI. CDR3 amino acids: CASSYGTGYEQYF. The CDR3 DNA follows: TGTGCCAGCAGTTACGGGACAGGGTACGAGCAGTACTTC.